Below are 30 T cell receptor beta chains sequenced from a single sample in a study of monozygotic twins with inflammatory bowel disease. TCRdb reprocessed the 5' RACE reads and stores each CDR3 protein as one record, lacking DNA. Recorded for this sample: approximately 120,000 distinct CDR3 sequences. Sequencing was carried out using blood. Receptors originate from a human donor with ulcerative colitis or Crohn's disease, or a healthy co-twin of an affected twin (not recorded which).

The chain uses TRBV15 and TRBJ2-7; TCRdb reports TRBD1, a call that lacks DNA to check it against. The CDR3 totals 14 residues. CDR1 is LNHNV and CDR2 is YYDKDF in the germline V gene (reference sequence). CDR3 protein: CATSRRQGAYEQYF.

The CDR3 protein is CASSPGVQGFYEQYF. V gene TRBV7-2 combines with J gene TRBJ2-7; TCRdb's D call of TRBD1 is untestable without DNA. The CDR3 loop spans 15 amino acids. Germline V gene sequence: CDR1 SGHTA, CDR2 FQGNSA.

This chain joins TRBV7-9 and TRBJ1-6. This CDR3 has 12 residues. Germline V gene sequence: CDR1 SEHNR, CDR2 FQNEAQ (reference sequence). This CDR3 is CASSLNNSPLHF.

The V gene is TRBV5-1, the J gene TRBJ1-1. Germline-derived CDR1 and CDR2 are SGHRS and YFSETQ. This CDR3 is built from 15 residues. CDR3 loop: CASSLDPGGNTEAFF.

The chain recombines TRBV29-1 with TRBJ1-2; TCRdb selects TRBD1, and the lack of DNA leaves this call unchecked. The CDR3 has 13 residues. Per germline, CDR1 SQVTM and CDR2 ANQGSEA. CDR3 region: CSVDSTGDDGYTF.

The chain recombines TRBV12-3 or TRBV12-4 with TRBJ2-7; TCRdb's assignment of TRBD2 cannot be checked, as there is no DNA. This CDR3 has 16 amino acids. Here the CDR3 reads CASSLGPTSGGYEQYF.

The V and J genes are TRBV7-8 and TRBJ2-7; no DNA is available, so the TRBD2 call from TCRdb remains unchecked. This CDR3 spans 15 amino acids. From germline, CDR1 is SGHVS and CDR2 FQNEAQ. Here the CDR3 reads CASSPRTSGDGEQYF.

The CDR3 loop is CASQRDMRQPQHF. V gene TRBV2 combines with J gene TRBJ1-5. This CDR3 contains 13 residues. The germline V gene encodes CDR1 SNHLY and CDR2 FYNNEI.

The chain has TRBV2 and TRBJ1-1; the D call from TCRdb, TRBD1, cannot be confirmed without DNA. The CDR3 is made up of 13 amino acids. Germline V CDR1 and CDR2: SNHLY, FYNNEI. The CDR3 loop is CASSTDRFSEAFF.

The chain is built from TRBV6-1 and TRBJ1-3; absent DNA, TCRdb's TRBD1 call cannot be checked. Germline V gene data show CDR1 as MNHNS and CDR2 as SASEGT. There are 15 residues in the CDR3. This chain's CDR3 is CASSLDRGPGNTIYF.

The J gene is TRBJ1-2, the V gene TRBV5-6; TCRdb outputs TRBD1, but without DNA this stays unchecked. The germline gives CDR1 SGHDT, CDR2 YYEEEE. The length of the CDR3 is 13 residues. The CDR3 region is CASSFDQGYGYTF.

V usage is TRBV7-2 and J usage is TRBJ2-7; TCRdb's D gene call, TRBD1, goes unchecked for lack of DNA. The CDR3 has 14 residues. The germline V gene encodes CDR1 SGHTA and CDR2 FQGNSA. CDR3 sequence reads: CASSQFSPGDEQYF.

The chain joins TRBV4-3 to TRBJ2-7. This CDR3 region has 16 residues. The germline gives CDR1 LGHNA, CDR2 YSLEER. CDR3 sequence reads: CASSQDWRQGPYEQYF.

This rearrangement joins TRBV5-8 to TRBJ1-4. The CDR3 length is 13 residues. Germline values: CDR1 SGHTS, CDR2 YDEGEE. CDR3 loop: CASSLRGTEKLFF.

V and J are TRBV20-1 and TRBJ1-2; there is no DNA to check the TCRdb D call of TRBD1. This CDR3 spans 14 amino acids. Germline assignment: CDR1 DFQATT and CDR2 SNEGSKA (reference sequence). CDR3 protein: CSPHKTGLRYGYTF.

The chain joins TRBV7-8 to TRBJ2-3; lacking DNA, the TRBD1 call made by TCRdb goes unchecked. CDR3 size: 15 residues. Germline V gives CDR1 SGHVS, CDR2 FQNEAQ. CDR3 loop: CASSLWVGNTDTQYF.

The V call is TRBV24-1, the J call TRBJ2-5; TCRdb's D call, TRBD2, is unchecked because there is no DNA. Germline lookup yields CDR1 KGHDR and CDR2 SFDVKD. The CDR3 length is 19 residues. The CDR3 reads CATSDKALAGDLGGETQYF.

This sequence joins TRBV2 and TRBJ1-6. CDR1 is SNHLY, CDR2 FYNNEI, per germline. The CDR3 runs 14 residues. CDR3 sequence: CASRGALPNSPLHF.

The chain uses TRBV5-1 and TRBJ2-3; checking the TCRdb D call of TRBD1 is not possible without DNA. Germline loops: CDR1 SGHRS, CDR2 YFSETQ. This CDR3 has 17 residues. The chain's CDR3 is CASSLGPRTGGTDTQYF. Full variable domain (missing parts from reference TRBV5-1 and TRBJ2-3): KAGVTQTPRYLIKTRGQQVTLSCSPISGHRSVSWYQQTPGQGLQFLFEYFSETQRNKGNFPGRFSGRQFSNSRSEMNVSTLELGDSALYLCASSLGPRTGGTDTQYFGPGTRLTVL.

The rearrangement links TRBV7-2 to TRBJ2-1; without DNA, the TCRdb call of TRBD2 cannot be checked. Germline assignment: CDR1 SGHTA and CDR2 FQGNSA. The length of the CDR3 is 14 residues. The CDR3 protein is CATRRASVYNEQFF.

The chain uses TRBV19 and TRBJ2-1; no DNA is available, so the TRBD2 call from TCRdb remains unchecked. Per the germline V gene, CDR1 is LNHDA and CDR2 is SQIVND (reference sequence). This CDR3 comprises 17 residues. CDR3 amino acids: CASSRGASGPSYNEQFF.

The V call is TRBV5-1, the J call TRBJ2-7; TCRdb's assignment of TRBD1 cannot be checked, as there is no DNA. CDR1 is SGHRS, CDR2 YFSETQ, per germline. This CDR3 comprises 14 residues. CDR3 region: CASRGQAGTYEQYF.

This chain links TRBV7-2 with TRBJ2-5; the D gene TCRdb calls, TRBD1, cannot be checked with no DNA. From germline, CDR1 is SGHTA and CDR2 FQGNSA. The CDR3 sequence is 14 residues long. CDR3 in amino acids: CASSRTGLGETQYF.

This chain uses TRBV5-1 with TRBJ2-3; without DNA, the TCRdb call of TRBD2 cannot be checked. The germline gives CDR1 SGHRS, CDR2 YFSETQ. The CDR3 is 16 amino acids. CDR3 amino acids: CASSLVVSGGTDTQYF.

The chain recombines TRBV20-1 with TRBJ2-2. This CDR3 comprises 11 residues. The germline gives CDR1 DFQATT, CDR2 SNEGSKA (reference sequence). The CDR3 sequence: CSARGIGELFF.

V and J are TRBV4-3 and TRBJ1-6; TCRdb's assignment of TRBD1 cannot be checked, as there is no DNA. CDR1 and CDR2 (germline): LGHNA, YSLEER. The CDR3 is 16 residues long. CDR3 loop: CASSQDGRGSFSPLHF.

The chain carries TRBV18 and TRBJ1-1; the D call from TCRdb, TRBD1, cannot be confirmed without DNA. Germline loops: CDR1 KGHSH, CDR2 LQKENI. This CDR3 comprises 16 residues. The CDR3 loop is CASSSTPGQKNTEAFF.

V gene TRBV27 combines with J gene TRBJ1-4; TCRdb's D call, TRBD1, is unchecked because there is no DNA. The CDR3 spans 16 residues. Germline CDR1 and CDR2: MNHEY and SMNVEV (reference sequence). CDR3 in amino acids: CASSASAGATNEKLFF.

The chain has TRBV6-2 or TRBV6-3 and TRBJ1-1; with no DNA, the TCRdb D assignment of TRBD1 cannot be verified. The germline V gene has CDR1 MNHEY and CDR2 SVGEGT. There are 14 residues in the CDR3. CDR3 protein: CASRAGTGGTEAFF.

This chain links TRBV5-4 with TRBJ2-4; TCRdb selects TRBD1, and the lack of DNA leaves this call unchecked. Per the germline V gene, CDR1 is SGHNT and CDR2 is YYREEE (reference sequence). The CDR3 loop spans 15 amino acids. This CDR3 is CASSLAGQGGNIQYF.